The next 32 T cell receptor beta chains were all read from a single sample in a study of OX40 agonist ivuxolimab in advanced cancers. Some clones are missing from TCRdb's copy, which holds only in-frame ones; the method was immunoSEQ multiplex PCR. The sample has over 60,000 clones, approximately 90% seen once; the top ten hold roughly 0.94%. This sample comprised CD4+ or CD8+ T cells sorted from blood, obtained in a trial of the OX40 agonist ivuxolimab. These receptors came from an adult with an advanced solid tumor such as melanoma, head and neck, liver or kidney cancer.

CDR3 region: CASSTREGLALAGEGEQYF. CDR3 DNA sequence: TGTGCCAGTAGTACCCGAGAAGGGCTCGCGCTAGCGGGAGAGGGCGAGCAGTACTTC. V is TRBV19 and J is TRBJ2-7; 10 nucleotides line up with TRBD2. With V trimmed by 4 bases and J by 6 bases, 21 bases remained unmatched. This CDR3 has 19 residues. Per germline, CDR1 LNHDA and CDR2 SQIVND (reference sequence). Variable domain in full (rest from reference TRBV19 and TRBJ2-7): DGGITQSPKYLFRKEGQNVTLSCEQNLNHDAMYWYRQDPGQGLRLIYYSQIVNDFQKGDIAEGYSVSREKKESFPLTVTSAQKNPTAFYLCASSTREGLALAGEGEQYFGPGTRLTVT.

This chain links TRBV19 with TRBJ1-2; a weak D match, TRBD1 (6 bases). The germline gives CDR1 LNHDA, CDR2 SQIVND (reference sequence). The CDR3 loop spans 12 amino acids. With 9 bases removed from V and 5 bases from J, the gap between germline ends came to 13 bases. The CDR3 coding sequence is TGTGCCAGAACCCCGCAGGGGTATGGCTACACCTTC. Amino acid sequence: CARTPQGYGYTF.

This rearrangement joins TRBV20-1 to TRBJ2-7; D may be TRBD2 (6 bases). CDR1 is DFQATT, CDR2 SNEGSKA, per germline (reference sequence). The CDR3 is made up of 11 amino acids. V lost 7 bases to trimming and J lost 6 bases, with 13 bases between them. The CDR3 DNA sequence: TGCAGTGTCTCGGGAGATCTCGAGCAGTACTTC. It encodes CSVSGDLEQYF.

The gene calls are TRBV6-5 and TRBJ1-4; D gene uncertain. CDR1 is MNHEY, CDR2 SVGAGI, per germline. V was cut by 0 bases and J by 7 bases, with 12 bases left in between. This CDR3 is built from 15 residues. CDR3 coding DNA: TGTGCCAGCAGTTACTCGGAGGGAGTGAGTGAAAAACTGTTTTTT. The encoded protein is CASSYSEGVSEKLFF.

This clone was picked up one time. The chain has TRBV10-3 and TRBJ2-7; the D is unclear. The CDR3 runs 14 residues. Germline assignment: CDR1 ENHRY and CDR2 SYGVKD. Trimming shortened V by 0 bases and J by 0 bases, and 6 bases separated the two germline ends. The CDR3 DNA is TGTGCCATCAGTGAGTCTATAGACTCCTACGAGCAGTACTTC. It translates to CAISESIDSYEQYF.

The J gene is TRBJ2-2, the V gene TRBV2; D may be TRBD1 (6 bases). The CDR3 is made up of 14 amino acids. With 4 bases removed from V and 1 base from J, the gap between germline ends came to 7 bases. Germline CDR1 SNHLY, CDR2 FYNNEI. The CDR3 here is CASSADRNTGELFF. The CDR3 bases are TGTGCCAGCAGTGCGGACAGGAACACCGGGGAGCTGTTTTTT.

This chain connects TRBV11-3 to TRBJ2-5, with 9 bases aligning to TRBD2. The CDR3 has 15 residues. CDR1 SGHNT and CDR2 YENEEA come from the germline V gene. V lost 1 base to trimming and J lost 4 bases; unmatched junction nucleotides: 4. CDR3 sequence (DNA): TGTGCCAGCAGCTTAGGTAGTAGCGGGAGAGAGACCCAGTACTTC. Encoded protein: CASSLGSSGRETQYF.

This clone appeared a single time. V and J are TRBV6-5 and TRBJ2-7, with D possibly TRBD1 on 5 matching bases. The CDR3 loop spans 14 amino acids. CDR1 MNHEY and CDR2 SVGAGI come from the germline V gene. V was cut by 6 bases and J by 4 bases, with 16 bases left in between. CDR3 coding DNA: TGTGCCAGCAGCCCGACAGCGTCGGTATACGAGCAGTACTTC. Translation: CASSPTASVYEQYF.

This chain uses TRBV9 with TRBJ2-4, with 16 nucleotides matching TRBD2. Germline values: CDR1 SGDLS, CDR2 YYNGEE. The CDR3 is 18 residues long. V was clipped by 4 bases and J by 7 bases; unmatched bases: 11. The CDR3 DNA reads TGTGCCAGCAGCCCACCGGGACTAGCGGGAGGGGGGTCCAACATTCAGTACTTC. This encodes CASSPPGLAGGGSNIQYF.

This chain joins TRBV11-2 and TRBJ2-1; TRBD1 matches at 9 bases. The CDR3 consists of 14 residues. From germline, CDR1 is SGHAT and CDR2 FQNNGV. The V segment lost 5 bases and the J segment 7 bases; nucleotides outside the gene matches: 6. The CDR3 DNA is TGTGCCAGCAGCGGAAGGACAGGGGTGAATGAGCAGTTCTTC. Translation: CASSGRTGVNEQFF. The full variable domain, rest sourced from reference TRBV11-2 and TRBJ2-1, is EAGVAQSPRYKIIEKRQSVAFWCNPISGHATLYWYQQILGQGPKLLIQFQNNGVVDDSQLPKDRFSAERLKGVDSTLKIQPAKLEDSAVYLCASSGRTGVNEQFFGPGTRLTVL.

The genes are TRBV6-6 and TRBJ1-1; D unresolved. The CDR3 contains 15 residues. V dropped 1 base and J dropped 3 bases, with 12 bases sitting between them. Germline assignment: CDR1 MNHNY and CDR2 SVGAGI (reference sequence). In DNA, the CDR3 is TGTGCCAGCAGTTACTTTGGACCCCGGGACACTGAAGCTTTCTTT. It encodes CASSYFGPRDTEAFF.

The chain is built from TRBV19 and TRBJ2-1; TRBD2 agrees at 15 bases. The CDR3 runs to 21 residues. V dropped 4 bases and J dropped 4; count of bases not matched to a gene: 17. The germline CDR1 and CDR2 sequences are LNHDA and SQIVND (reference sequence). The CDR3 sequence: CASSTLPGLAGGRGGYNEQFF. The CDR3 bases are TGTGCCAGTAGTACCCTCCCGGGACTAGCGGGGGGTCGCGGCGGGTACAATGAGCAGTTCTTC. The variable domain in full, completed from reference TRBV19 and TRBJ2-1, reads DGGITQSPKYLFRKEGQNVTLSCEQNLNHDAMYWYRQDPGQGLRLIYYSQIVNDFQKGDIAEGYSVSREKKESFPLTVTSAQKNPTAFYLCASSTLPGLAGGRGGYNEQFFGPGTRLTVL.

The chain is built from TRBV18 and TRBJ2-3, with D perhaps being TRBD1 or TRBD2 (5 bases each). This CDR3 is 17 amino acids long. Germline CDR1 and CDR2: KGHSH and LQKENI. Trimming removed 0 bases from V and 4 bases from J, with 17 bases in between. The DNA of the CDR3 is TGTGCCAGCTCACCACCGATCGTGTCAGGGAGAGCAGATACGCAGTATTTT. This translates into CASSPPIVSGRADTQYF.

The rearrangement joins TRBV19 to TRBJ1-5, with TRBD1 identical over 8 bases. This CDR3 contains 17 residues. V trimming: 5 bases; J trimming: 6 bases; junction bases outside the gene matches: 15. Germline V lookup: CDR1 LNHDA, CDR2 SQIVND (reference sequence). Written as DNA, the CDR3 is TGTGCCAGTAGTTCCCCCCAGGGGGCGATTTCGGTTCAGCCCCAGCATTTT. Protein sequence: CASSSPQGAISVQPQHF.

The V and J genes are TRBV27 and TRBJ1-2, with 10 nucleotides matching TRBD1. This CDR3 region has 13 residues. Germline CDR1 and CDR2: MNHEY and SMNVEV (reference sequence). Losses at the gene ends were 4 bases for V and 5 bases for J; bases not matched to a gene: 1. CDR3 nucleotide sequence: TGTGCCAGCAGTTGGACAGGGGGTTATGGCTACACCTTC. Its translation is CASSWTGGYGYTF.

Here the CDR3 DNA reads TGTGCCAGCAGTTTTTCGGCAGGGGGTTACAATGAGCAGTTCTTC. As protein: CASSFSAGGYNEQFF. The chain links TRBV28 to TRBJ2-1, with 7 bases matching TRBD1. The V gene's germline CDR1 is MDHEN and CDR2 SYDVKM. The CDR3 covers 15 residues. V shed 3 bases and J 4 bases; nucleotides not matched to a gene: 6.

The gene calls are TRBV14 and TRBJ1-4, with D unresolved. Germline V CDR1 and CDR2: SGHDN, FVKESK. V was trimmed by 1 base and J by 1 base, leaving 10 bases between them. This CDR3 is 16 amino acids long. CDR3 protein: CASSQGSYQTNEKLFF. The CDR3 coding sequence is TGTGCCAGCAGCCAAGGGTCATATCAAACTAATGAAAAACTGTTTTTT. Combining the CDR3 with reference TRBV14 and TRBJ1-4 gives the whole variable domain EAGVTQFPSHSVIEKGQTVTLRCDPISGHDNLYWYRRVMGKEIKFLLHFVKESKQDESGMPNNRFLAERTGGTYSTLKVQPAELEDSGVYFCASSQGSYQTNEKLFFGSGTQLSVL.

V usage is TRBV19 and J usage is TRBJ2-7; TRBD1 agrees at 10 bases. The CDR3 spans 14 residues. Germline V gives CDR1 LNHDA, CDR2 SQIVND (reference sequence). V shed 6 bases, J shed 0 bases, and the junction held 2 bases outside the gene matches. The CDR3 coding sequence is TGTGCCAGTAGCCGGACAGGGGGCTCCTACGAGCAGTACTTC. This codes for CASSRTGGSYEQYF.

The V and J genes are TRBV19 and TRBJ1-2; maybe TRBD1 (5 bases). CDR1 is LNHDA, CDR2 SQIVND, per germline (reference sequence). The CDR3 contains 15 residues. V was shortened by 3 bases and J by 3 bases, with 14 bases between the two germline ends. In DNA, the CDR3 is TGTGCCAGTAGTATGATTTGGGGCAGGGACTATGGCTACACCTTC. It translates to CASSMIWGRDYGYTF.

This chain connects TRBV6-4 to TRBJ2-3; no reliable D call. The germline gives CDR1 MRHNA, CDR2 SNTAGT. This CDR3 spans 14 amino acids. V lost 2 bases and J lost 1, with 7 bases in between. CDR3 in DNA: TGTGCCAGCAGTGACCGCGTAGGCACAGATACGCAGTATTTT. Translation gives CASSDRVGTDTQYF.

CDR3 residues: CASSPTGTSYEQYF. CDR3 nucleotides: TGTGCCAGCTCACCGACCGGGACTAGCTACGAGCAGTACTTC. This chain links TRBV18 with TRBJ2-7, with 8 bases that match TRBD2. J was trimmed by 3 bases and V by 3 bases; bases with no gene match: 4. Germline V gene data show CDR1 as KGHSH and CDR2 as LQKENI. CDR3 length equals 14 residues. The whole variable domain, filled in from reference TRBV18 and TRBJ2-7, reads NAGVMQNPRHLVRRRGQEARLRCSPMKGHSHVYWYRQLPEEGLKFMVYLQKENIIDESGMPKERFSAEFPKEGPSILRIQQVVRGDSAAYFCASSPTGTSYEQYFGPGTRLTVT.

This CDR3 is CASSQSRDRGYNTIYF. CDR3 nucleotide sequence: TGCGCCAGCAGTCAATCGAGGGACAGGGGATACAACACCATATATTTT. The chain carries TRBV23-1 and TRBJ1-3; 10 bases agree with TRBD1. TRBV23-1 carries the ORF label, with uncertain function. The J segment lost 7 bases and the V segment lost 0 bases, leaving 6 bases of the junction unmatched. This CDR3 comprises 16 residues.

V is TRBV4-1 and J is TRBJ2-3, with a tentative D call TRBD2 (5 bases). Trimming shortened V by 0 bases and J by 6 bases, and 16 bases separated the two germline ends. The germline gives CDR1 MGHRA, CDR2 YSYEKL. The CDR3 totals 16 residues. The chain's CDR3 is CASSQDFGPTGDTQYF. The CDR3 DNA is TGCGCCAGCAGCCAAGATTTTGGGCCGACGGGGGATACGCAGTATTTT.

The chain uses TRBV5-1 and TRBJ1-1, with 8 bases aligning to TRBD1. The J segment lost 2 bases and the V segment lost 3 bases, leaving 6 bases of the junction unmatched. CDR1 SGHRS and CDR2 YFSETQ come from the germline V gene. This CDR3 region has 15 residues. The CDR3 bases are TGCGCCAGCAGCTCGTCGACAGGGGTCAACACTGAAGCTTTCTTT. It encodes CASSSSTGVNTEAFF.

V usage is TRBV25-1 and J usage is TRBJ2-1; possibly TRBD2 for D (6 bases). Trimming stripped 5 bases from V and 4 bases from J, with 9 bases between. The CDR3 runs to 13 residues. Germline V lookup: CDR1 MGHDK, CDR2 SYGVNS. CDR3: CASSRGGYNEQFF. In nucleotides, the CDR3 is TGTGCCAGCAGTAGGGGAGGTTACAATGAGCAGTTCTTC.

The chain couples TRBV29-1 to TRBJ1-4; tentatively, D is TRBD1 (6 bases). Germline CDR1 is SQVTM and CDR2 is ANQGSEA. Trimming stripped 1 base from V and 2 bases from J, with 20 bases between. This CDR3 is built from 18 residues. The CDR3 region has the DNA TGCAGCGTTGAAGGCGGCGGCCAAACAGGGCTTACTAATGAAAAACTGTTTTTT. It is translated as CSVEGGGQTGLTNEKLFF.

The CDR3 nucleotides are TGCGCCAGCAGCCCTAGACTGTCATCTGATCAGCCCCAGCATTTT. Encoded protein: CASSPRLSSDQPQHF. This sequence joins TRBV4-1 and TRBJ1-5; D is ambiguous. Germline V gives CDR1 MGHRA, CDR2 YSYEKL. Trimming took off 4 bases at V and 5 bases at J, with 15 bases between the two ends. This CDR3 contains 15 residues.

The genes are TRBV13 and TRBJ2-7, with 11 nucleotides matching TRBD2. Unmatched junction bases numbered 10, after V lost 2 bases and J lost 7 bases. Germline CDR1 and CDR2: PRHDT and FYEKMQ (reference sequence). The CDR3 runs to 16 residues. This CDR3 is CASSLSGTSGRREQYF. In DNA form, the CDR3 reads TGTGCCAGCAGCTTATCCGGGACTAGCGGTAGGCGGGAGCAGTACTTC.

The CDR3 region is CASSLHGAQGYTF. DNA for the CDR3: TGCGCCAGCAGCTTGCACGGGGCGCAGGGCTACACCTTC. The chain is built from TRBV5-1 and TRBJ1-2, with D possibly matching TRBD1 (5 bases). V was shortened by 1 base and J by 8 bases, with 12 bases between the two germline ends. Germline V gene sequence: CDR1 SGHRS, CDR2 YFSETQ. CDR3 length: 13 amino acids.

V is TRBV6-5 and J is TRBJ2-1, with D possibly being TRBD2 (6 bases). CDR1 MNHEY and CDR2 SVGAGI come from the germline V gene. V was cut by 6 bases and J by 1 base, with 7 bases left in between. This CDR3 has 13 residues. CDR3 sequence reads: CASRSGSYNEQFF. Written as DNA, the CDR3 is TGTGCCAGCAGGAGCGGGTCCTACAATGAGCAGTTCTTC.

The V gene is TRBV11-2, the J gene TRBJ1-2; D perhaps matches TRBD1 (6 bases). Per germline, CDR1 SGHAT and CDR2 FQNNGV. The CDR3 is 16 amino acids. V lost 2 bases, J lost 2 bases, and 15 bases lay in between. The CDR3 region has the DNA TGTGCCAGCAGCTTATTGAGCGGGACAAACAACTATGGCTACACCTTC. Protein: CASSLLSGTNNYGYTF. Full variable domain (outside the CDR3, taken from reference TRBV11-2 and TRBJ1-2): EAGVAQSPRYKIIEKRQSVAFWCNPISGHATLYWYQQILGQGPKLLIQFQNNGVVDDSQLPKDRFSAERLKGVDSTLKIQPAKLEDSAVYLCASSLLSGTNNYGYTFGSGTRLTVV.

This chain uses TRBV7-2 with TRBJ1-4, with D unclear. CDR1 is SGHTA, CDR2 FQGNSA, per germline. The V gene lost 5 bases and the J gene lost 6 bases, with 10 bases spanning the gap. The CDR3 is 13 amino acids. CDR3 DNA: TGTGCCAGCAGCGGGTACAGTGATGAAAAACTGTTTTTT. Translation: CASSGYSDEKLFF. The full variable domain, completed using reference TRBV7-2 and TRBJ1-4, is GAGVSQSPSNKVTEKGKDVELRCDPISGHTALYWYRQSLGQGLEFLIYFQGNSAPDKSGLPSDRFSAERTGGSVSTLTIQRTQQEDSAVYLCASSGYSDEKLFFGSGTQLSVL.